This T cell receptor beta chain was documented in a study of T cell clonotyping in hematopoietic cell transplantation. Profiling relied on immunoSEQ multiplex PCR, and the TCRdb table lists in-frame clones only, not all of them. Of 35,000 to 45,000 clones in the sample, 85% to 95% are singletons; the top ten hold around 1.5%. As for time point: recipient sample about 28 days before transplant, after cytoreduction. The CDR3 length is 16 residues. Trimming left V 0 bases short and J 0 bases short, with 10 bases between. Germline V CDR1 and CDR2: SGDLS, YYNGEE. The genes are TRBV9 and TRBJ2-1, with D perhaps TRBD2 (6 bases). The receptor was derived from a man aged 35-49 years with chronic myeloid leukemia. Some clones in this sample may be carry-over from other donors' samples. The sample was peripheral blood mononuclear cells, taken before stem cell transplant. The CDR3, as DNA: TGTGCCAGCAGCGTAGGGGGAGGTGGCTCCTACAATGAGCAGTTCTTC. It translates to CASSVGGGGSYNEQFF.